These 13 T cell receptor beta chains were all obtained from the same sample, sequenced in a study of T-cell reconstitution after alpha-beta-depleted transplantation in children. Unique molecular identifiers were used to barcode this TCRbeta library. A single record per CDR3 protein comes from TCRdb applying MiXCR to the PCR reads. Here the sample spans about 580,000 distinct CDR3 sequences, about 21% being singletons. Here the sequenced sample was PBMCs, mostly from graft donor cells, taken 360 days after TCRalphabeta/CD19-depleted stem cell transplant. The receptors were gathered from a boy under three years old who had a stem cell transplant for acute myeloid leukemia, so the T cells may come from the graft donor.

The chain combines TRBV20-1 with TRBJ2-1, with D perhaps TRBD1 (5 bases). The CDR3 has 14 residues. Between the trimmed V and J ends, which lost 1 base and 7 bases, there was a span of 14 bases. Germline-derived CDR1 and CDR2 are DFQATT and SNEGSKA (reference sequence). The CDR3 region is CSARGQPLGNEQFF. In DNA form, the CDR3 reads TGCAGTGCTAGAGGACAGCCCTTAGGGAATGAGCAGTTCTTC.

The chain employs TRBV11-2 and TRBJ2-3; perhaps TRBD2 as D (5 bases). The V and J ends lost 5 bases and 4 bases respectively, with 10 bases between them. Per germline, CDR1 SGHAT and CDR2 FQNNGV. The CDR3 sequence is 13 residues long. CDR3 bases: TGTGCCAGCAGCACCGCCGGGGCAGATACGCAGTATTTT. It codes for CASSTAGADTQYF.

This chain links TRBV20-1 with TRBJ2-3, with 10 positions matching TRBD2. Looked up from germline, CDR1 is DFQATT and CDR2 is SNEGSKA (reference sequence). V trimming: 8 bases; J trimming: 3 bases; junction bases outside the gene matches: 8. There are 14 residues in the CDR3. The CDR3 sequence: CSRNTAGGTDTQYF. The CDR3 bases are TGCAGTCGAAATACAGCGGGGGGGACAGATACGCAGTATTTT.

The chain couples TRBV4-3 to TRBJ2-7; 8 nucleotides match TRBD1. Germline CDR1 and CDR2: LGHNA and YSLEER. Losses at the gene ends were 0 bases for V and 2 bases for J; bases not matched to a gene: 6. This CDR3 contains 16 residues. The CDR3 loop reads CASSQDRDRGTYEQYF. The CDR3 DNA is TGCGCCAGCAGCCAAGATCGAGACAGGGGTACCTACGAGCAGTACTTC.

V gene TRBV7-2 combines with J gene TRBJ2-7, with 9 bases aligning to TRBD1. This CDR3 region has 15 residues. V gave up 3 bases and J gave up 9 bases; unmatched junction bases: 12. Germline values: CDR1 SGHTA, CDR2 FQGNSA. Here the CDR3 reads CASSFSGTGHLGQYF. DNA of the CDR3: TGTGCCAGCAGCTTTTCCGGGACAGGGCACTTAGGGCAGTACTTC. Complete variable domain (other parts from reference TRBV7-2 and TRBJ2-7): GAGVSQSPSNKVTEKGKDVELRCDPISGHTALYWYRQSLGQGLEFLIYFQGNSAPDKSGLPSDRFSAERTGGSVSTLTIQRTQQEDSAVYLCASSFSGTGHLGQYFGPGTRLTVT.

This clonotype was observed a handful of times. The genes are TRBV7-9 and TRBJ2-2; D unresolved. Germline CDR1 and CDR2: SEHNR and FQNEAQ (reference sequence). The germline V and J ends were trimmed by 5 bases and 0 bases, with 4 bases remaining between them. The CDR3 loop spans 13 amino acids. The CDR3 region is CASSTANTGELFF. The CDR3, as DNA: TGTGCCAGCAGCACCGCGAACACCGGGGAGCTGTTTTTT.

This clonotype has a handful of counts. This sequence joins TRBV7-3 and TRBJ2-3; D ambiguous. The CDR3 is 13 residues long. From germline, CDR1 is SGHTA and CDR2 FQGTGA. Trimming stripped 1 base from V and 6 bases from J, with 8 bases between. The CDR3 region is CASSLRVRDTQYF. The CDR3 DNA is TGTGCCAGCAGCTTAAGAGTACGCGATACGCAGTATTTT.

The rearrangement links TRBV7-9 to TRBJ2-2; 10 bases line up with TRBD2. Germline CDR1 and CDR2: SEHNR and FQNEAQ (reference sequence). CDR3 length equals 16 residues. V gave up 2 bases and J gave up 3 bases; unmatched junction bases: 3. The CDR3 bases are TGTGCCAGCAGCTTACTTCTAGCGGGGGACACCGGGGAGCTGTTTTTT. Translated, it gives CASSLLLAGDTGELFF.

This chain connects TRBV20-1 to TRBJ1-2; 10 bases align to TRBD1. CDR3 length: 14 residues. Germline lookup yields CDR1 DFQATT and CDR2 SNEGSKA (reference sequence). V shed 5 bases and J 3 bases; nucleotides not matched to a gene: 6. The CDR3 region has the DNA TGCAGTGCTTCACGGACAGGGGGAGACTATGGCTACACCTTC. Translating it yields CSASRTGGDYGYTF.

The chain uses TRBV7-9 and TRBJ2-2; either TRBD1 or TRBD2 may fit D (5 bases each). This CDR3 spans 17 amino acids. The germline V gene has CDR1 SEHNR and CDR2 FQNEAQ (reference sequence). Trimming pared 2 bases from V and 4 bases from J, leaving 17 bases between. In nucleotides, the CDR3 is TGTGCCAGCAGCTTAAAGGGGAGTGAGGGGAGCACCGGGGAGCTGTTTTTT. Its protein product is CASSLKGSEGSTGELFF.

This clonotype was counted ten times or more. The V and J genes are TRBV29-1 and TRBJ2-1; 12 positions agree with TRBD2. V lost 5 bases to trimming and J lost 0 bases; unmatched junction nucleotides: 5. The CDR3 contains 16 residues. Germline CDR1 SQVTM, CDR2 ANQGSEA. CDR3 DNA sequence: TGCAGCGTTACCGGGACTAGCGGGCCCTCCTACAATGAGCAGTTCTTC. As protein: CSVTGTSGPSYNEQFF.

This clonotype was found many times. V and J are TRBV28 and TRBJ2-5, with 10 bases identical to TRBD2. V dropped 6 bases and J dropped 3; count of bases not matched to a gene: 4. CDR1 and CDR2 (germline): MDHEN, SYDVKM. This CDR3 spans 14 amino acids. In DNA, the CDR3 is TGTGCCAGCAGCTCCGGGACTAGCGAAGAGACCCAGTACTTC. Translating it yields CASSSGTSEETQYF.

This clonotype was counted only a few times. CDR3 in DNA: TGTGCCAGTAGTCCGGGGACGGCGAGGTATTCACCCCTCCACTTT. Amino acids: CASSPGTARYSPLHF. This chain connects TRBV19 to TRBJ1-6; a weak D match, TRBD1 (5 bases). The ends were cut back, 5 bases at V and 8 bases at J, with 16 bases in the middle. The CDR3 length is 15 residues. Germline CDR1 LNHDA, CDR2 SQIVND (reference sequence).